This T cell receptor beta chain originates from a study of cytomegalovirus exposure and HLA in healthy donors (dated by TCRdb to between 2016 and 2019). As for the study more broadly: An earlier analysis of approximately 550 of the donors reported 250 to 300 Gb of sequence data and some 100 million unique TCR beta sequences from roughly 180 million T cells. Approximately 300 gigabases of sequencing data and 70 million to 100 million unique TCR sequences were included in an early release covering around 650 HLA-typed donors. The genetic ancestry cluster associated with self-reported Caucasian donors included about four fifths of the 300 to 400 genotyped donors. The study was designed to test whether signatures of past pathogen exposure could be identified by cataloging public T cell receptors. Using immunosequencing, the study profiled T cell repertoires from 550 to 750 subjects and related those repertoires to cytomegalovirus serostatus. In addition to the first cohort of 650 to 800 subjects, a separate validation cohort of 100 to 150 different subjects was used. The study combined high-throughput TCR immunosequencing, statistical association of individual TCRs with disease status, and machine learning to predict cytomegalovirus infection status. A later analysis re-examined previously published TCR beta repertoires from just over 650 donors and added high-resolution HLA genotyping to investigate patterns of TCR occurrence. Rather than using new phenotypic data, the later analysis identified candidate immune exposures from TCR beta sequences and from how often those sequences occurred across donors. An earlier analysis of roughly 580 of the donors used high-throughput TCR beta sequencing to judge whether each TCR beta V gene segment behaved as functional or pseudogenic. Donor age, sex, ethnicity and CMV serostatus were compiled alongside the repertoire data. Genome-wide SNP genotypes for about 55% of the roughly 670 donors were used in a later genetic analysis, which treated that subset as a discovery cohort. All discovery cohort repertoires had been generated using a single sequencing platform. Both class I and class II loci were covered by HLA typing, at four-digit resolution. The number of donors typed differed by locus, with roughly 620-630 for A, B, C, DRB1 and DQB1, around 520 for DQA1, over 600 for DPA1, and 400 to 490 for DPB1. Roughly five DR-DQ haplotypes were handled as single units for association and clustering because linkage in the cohort was strong. On average, approximately 250,000 unique TCR beta nucleotide sequences were sequenced per donor among several hundred genotyped donors of the cohort, with roughly 19% of those sequences being non-productive.

Beyond this particular receptor, the publication reports: In vitro tests confirmed that a few of the cytomegalovirus-associated TCR beta chains recognize cytomegalovirus antigens. When HLA alleles, especially DR and DQ, strongly co-occurred, attributing TCR associations to individual alleles was difficult. In a later analysis, several top co-occurrence clusters were reported to appear linked to parvovirus B19, influenza, CMV and Epstein-Barr virus. The presence/absence analyses assumed that sequencing depth was roughly uniform across donors, and that assumption may not be true. In a later genetic analysis, a missense DCLRE1C variant was associated with V-gene and J-gene trimming of TCR beta chains, and the association was replicated in an independent cohort. Some IMGT-functional V segments, including TRBV6-2 and TRBV6-3, could not be distinguished by the 87-base-pair reads and were therefore excluded. Seventeen rarely observed V segments, including chromosome 9 orphons, were excluded from the earlier analysis of some 590 of the donors because counts were too low. In a later analysis, TCR association rates were found to vary across HLA loci, with the most associated TCRs seen for DRB1 alleles and the fewest for HLA-C alleles. The cohort was sequenced for TCR beta chains only, and without alpha or paired-chain data the features that could be detected were limited. A later analysis found that most CMV-associated TCR beta chains appeared HLA-restricted, with HLA associations seemingly driven largely by CMV exposure. The study listed 150 to 200 TCR beta chains as associated with cytomegalovirus. The authors suggested that the approach could potentially be generalized to other disease states and immunological phenotypes. Most TCR sequences were observed very rarely across donors, whereas some public TCRs were present in many individuals. Broadly in line with IMGT annotations, most TCR beta V segments showed up in productive rearrangements about 90% or about 30% of the time in an earlier analysis of 587 of the donors. A later analysis found that HLA-associated TCR beta chains were more clonally expanded and had lower generation probabilities than equally common non-associated chains. A cluster of highly shared sequence variants was judged likely to be a technical artifact of the sequencing pipeline. In a later genetic analysis, fewer N-insertions in productive TCRs were reported among donors in an Asian-associated ancestry cluster than the approximately 710-donor mean. Immune exposure information for the cohort was limited to CMV serostatus. A later analysis associated about 16,000 TCR beta sequences with specific HLA alleles at a false discovery rate of 0.05. Because HLA typing was unavailable for some donors at each locus, only the typed subset was used in association tests. In both the original and validation cohorts, the classifier was reported to diagnose cytomegalovirus status with high specificity and sensitivity. A further reported finding was that TCR beta sequences accurately predicted the HLA-A and HLA-B alleles for most subjects in the first cohort. Correlated functional status among segregating V segments might reflect linkage disequilibrium, but an unknown experimental factor could not be ruled out.

Turning to this clone: Its antigen is currently not known. It has no much larger one-base neighbor in the sample; base qualities were not kept.

Library method: the immunoSEQ multiplex PCR assay. For the multiplex PCR, a mixture combining 60 forward primers for TCR Vbeta segments and 13 reverse primers for TCR Jbeta segments was used. The CDR3 region of rearranged TCR beta genes was amplified from genomic DNA by a multiplex PCR assay. The amplified TCR beta libraries were sequenced on the Illumina HiSeq System as 87-base-pair reads. The authors' analysis ran thus. Across the 700 or so repertoires, a later analysis counted 60 million to 90 million unique TCR beta chains, around 10 million of which were shared by at least two donors. Raw reads were error-corrected and collapsed into unique sequences by a nearest-neighbor algorithm in which closely related sequences were merged to remove PCR and sequencing errors. CDR3 sequences were aligned to IMGT reference sequences to assign V, D and J gene segments. Each retained sequence needed at least a six-nucleotide match to both a V gene segment and a J gene segment. A rearrangement was called productive if the CDR3 had no stop codons and remained in frame with V and J, and every other rearrangement was called non-productive. Following IMGT convention, CDR3 was defined as the stretch from the second conserved V-encoded cysteine up to the conserved J-encoded phenylalanine. The earlier analysis of 550 to 650 of the donors excluded any sequence lacking an unambiguous match to a single V gene segment. An earlier analysis of 587 of the donors called V segments functional above 56.7% productive rearrangements and segregating when the between-donor standard deviation exceeded 5%. A statistical classification framework was built for diagnosing cytomegalovirus status from the catalog of TCR beta chain sequences. A later analysis assigned V and J genes by comparing TCR nucleotide sequences with IMGT/GENE-DB human TR gene sequences. The TCRdist pipeline was used in a later analysis to assign CDR3 sequences and most-parsimonious VDJ recombination scenarios. A later analysis defined each TCR beta chain by its CDR3 amino acid sequence plus V-gene family, and excluded reads lacking a unique V-gene family. As a way to deal with suspected cross-contamination and a sequencing artifact, a later analysis dropped nearly 600 nucleotide sequences that were highly shared and had low generation probability. In a later analysis, a clonal expansion index was calculated for each public chain from normalized within-repertoire ranks of inferred template counts. In a later analysis, generation probabilities were computed with a VDJ recombination model fitted to out-of-frame rearrangements, and the resulting probabilities were checked against IGoR. In a later analysis, hypergeometric tests were used to score TCR-TCR, TCR-HLA and TCR-CMV co-occurrence, with a repertoire-size bias correction applied to TCR pairs. To estimate false discovery rates, a later analysis permuted the HLA or CMV assignments 20 times. In a later analysis, co-occurring TCRs were grouped using DBSCAN, with TCRdist sequence similarity added in when clustering inside HLA-allele-positive subsets. Co-occurrence clustering excluded repertoires with fewer than 30,000 or more than 120,000 public chains, plus five with anomalous nucleotide sharing. TCRdb retrieved this table from immuneACCESS and kept in-frame rearrangements only. Not all clones are present; in checked studies, unresolved V genes account for under half, and no reason is known for the remainder. The DNA was the basis for D and trimming; V, J and clone size are from that table. The sample table holds 130,000 to 150,000 clones, of which roughly 80% were seen once. The ten largest make up just over 4.5% of the sample.

In total, about 650 healthy bone marrow donors made up the cohort. At the time of sampling, all cohort members were nominally healthy, though unrecorded immune exposures were likely present. The donor tested CMV seronegative and was one of the 352 seronegative cohort members. Every donor gave a peripheral blood sample, and the peripheral blood mononuclear cells from that sample were used for TCR beta sequencing. Genomic DNA extraction from the blood cell samples was performed with the Qiagen DNeasy Blood Extraction Kit. The CDR3, from cysteine to phenylalanine, totals 14 residues. The entry retains the CDR3 DNA only, 42 bases that are in frame from base 1. CDR1 SGHDN and CDR2 FVKESK were looked up in the germline V gene. V loses 5 bases of germline sequence and J loses 1 base, and the interval between the two ends is 12 bases.

The sequence came from a man aged 35-49 years in good health and CMV-seronegative. Material for sequencing was PBMCs. The V and J genes are TRBV14 and TRBJ2-7; the D segment cannot be called with confidence. The DNA sequence is as follows: TGTGCCAGCAGCACCCGCGGAGTTTCCTACGAGCAGTACTTC. Translated, it reads CASSTRGVSYEQYF.